This TCR beta chain was obtained from a study of T cells in pancreatic ductal adenocarcinoma. Overall study results and limits: Results skew toward the minority of patients with early-stage disease. Comparisons of tumor and blood clonality may show falsely lower tumor diversity.

V lost 3 bases and J 0 bases, leaving 6 bases between the germline ends. The CDR3 totals 14 residues. Germline CDR1 is MDHEN and CDR2 is SYDVKM. Assay used: immunoSEQ multiplex PCR; TCRdb lists only in-frame clones, some missing. The sample carries more than 85,000 clones, nearly 95% recorded once. Surgery without prior neoadjuvant therapy was the treatment of the selected pancreatic ductal adenocarcinoma patients. About this clone: The target antigen is unknown.

Material for sequencing was PBMCs. V usage is TRBV28 and J usage is TRBJ2-4; D gene ambiguous. The sequence was collected from a human donor with pancreatic ductal adenocarcinoma. The CDR3 nucleotides read TGTGCCAGCAGTTTCTTCCTAGCCAAAAACATTCAGTACTTC. This gives the protein CASSFFLAKNIQYF. Variable domain in full (rest from reference TRBV28 and TRBJ2-4): DVKVTQSSRYLVKRTGEKVFLECVQDMDHENMFWYRQDPGLGLRLIYFSYDVKMKEKGDIPEGYSVSREKKERFSLILESASTNQTSMYLCASSFFLAKNIQYFGAGTRLSVL.